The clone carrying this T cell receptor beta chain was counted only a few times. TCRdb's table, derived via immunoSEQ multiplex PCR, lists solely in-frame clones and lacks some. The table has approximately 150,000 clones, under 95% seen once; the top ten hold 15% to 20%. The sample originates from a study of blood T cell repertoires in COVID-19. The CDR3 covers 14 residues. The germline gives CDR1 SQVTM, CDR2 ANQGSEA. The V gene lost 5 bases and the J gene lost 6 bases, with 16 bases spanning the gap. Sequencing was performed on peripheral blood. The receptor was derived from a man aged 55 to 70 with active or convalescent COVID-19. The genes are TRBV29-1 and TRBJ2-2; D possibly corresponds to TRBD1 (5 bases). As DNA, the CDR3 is TGCAGCGTTAGCCAGGGTCTTGTCTCCGGGGAGCTGTTTTTT. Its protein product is CSVSQGLVSGELFF.